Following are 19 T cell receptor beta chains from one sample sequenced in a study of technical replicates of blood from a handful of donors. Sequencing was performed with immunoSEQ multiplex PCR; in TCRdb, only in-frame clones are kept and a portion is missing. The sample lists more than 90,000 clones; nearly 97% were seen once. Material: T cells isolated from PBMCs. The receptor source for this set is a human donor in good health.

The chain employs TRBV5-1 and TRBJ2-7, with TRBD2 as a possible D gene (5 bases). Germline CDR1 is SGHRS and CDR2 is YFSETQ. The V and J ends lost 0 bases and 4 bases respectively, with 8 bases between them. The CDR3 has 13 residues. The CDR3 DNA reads TGCGCCAGCAGCTTGGAACTAGGGTACGAGCAGTACTTC. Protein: CASSLELGYEQYF. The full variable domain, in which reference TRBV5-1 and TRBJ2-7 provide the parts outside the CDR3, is KAGVTQTPRYLIKTRGQQVTLSCSPISGHRSVSWYQQTPGQGLQFLFEYFSETQRNKGNFPGRFSGRQFSNSRSEMNVSTLELGDSALYLCASSLELGYEQYFGPGTRLTVT.

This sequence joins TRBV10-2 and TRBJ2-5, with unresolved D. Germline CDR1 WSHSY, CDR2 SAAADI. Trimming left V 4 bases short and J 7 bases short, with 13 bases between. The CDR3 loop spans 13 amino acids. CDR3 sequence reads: CASSVSKPGTQYF. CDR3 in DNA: TGCGCCAGCAGTGTCTCCAAGCCCGGGACCCAGTACTTC.

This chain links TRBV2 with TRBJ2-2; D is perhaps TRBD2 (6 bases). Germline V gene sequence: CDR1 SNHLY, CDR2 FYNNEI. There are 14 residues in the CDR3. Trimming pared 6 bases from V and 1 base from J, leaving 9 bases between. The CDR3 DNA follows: TGTGCCAGCAGGTGGGGGGAGAACACCGGGGAGCTGTTTTTT. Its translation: CASRWGENTGELFF.

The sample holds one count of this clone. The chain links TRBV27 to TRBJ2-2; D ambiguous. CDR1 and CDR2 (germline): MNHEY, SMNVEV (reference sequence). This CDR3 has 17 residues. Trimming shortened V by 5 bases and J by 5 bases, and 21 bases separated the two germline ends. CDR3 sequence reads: CASSPPYRYSGTGELFF. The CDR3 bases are TGTGCCAGCAGTCCGCCCTACCGATACTCCGGGACCGGGGAGCTGTTTTTT.

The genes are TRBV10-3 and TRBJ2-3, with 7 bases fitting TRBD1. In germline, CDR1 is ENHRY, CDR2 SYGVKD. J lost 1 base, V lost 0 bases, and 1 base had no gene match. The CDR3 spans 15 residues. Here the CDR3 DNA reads TGTGCCATCAGTGAGTCGACAGGGCGCACAGATACGCAGTATTTT. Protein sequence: CAISESTGRTDTQYF.

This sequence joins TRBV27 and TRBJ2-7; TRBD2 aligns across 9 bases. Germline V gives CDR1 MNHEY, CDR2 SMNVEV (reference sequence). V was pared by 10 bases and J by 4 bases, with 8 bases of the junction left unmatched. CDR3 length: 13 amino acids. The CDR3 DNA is TGTGCCACCACGGCGGGAGGGCCGTACGAGCAGTACTTC. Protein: CATTAGGPYEQYF.

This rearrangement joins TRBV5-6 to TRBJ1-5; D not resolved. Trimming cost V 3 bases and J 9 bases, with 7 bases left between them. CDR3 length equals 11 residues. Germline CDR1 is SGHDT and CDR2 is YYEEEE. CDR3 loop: CASSSVGPQHF. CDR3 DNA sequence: TGTGCCAGCAGCTCCGTCGGGCCCCAGCATTTT.

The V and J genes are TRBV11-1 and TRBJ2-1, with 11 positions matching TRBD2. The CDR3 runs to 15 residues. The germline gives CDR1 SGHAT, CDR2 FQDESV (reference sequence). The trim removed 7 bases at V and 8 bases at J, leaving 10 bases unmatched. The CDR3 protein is CASTTTLAGVDEQFF. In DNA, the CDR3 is TGTGCCAGCACCACCACACTAGCGGGAGTGGATGAGCAGTTCTTC.

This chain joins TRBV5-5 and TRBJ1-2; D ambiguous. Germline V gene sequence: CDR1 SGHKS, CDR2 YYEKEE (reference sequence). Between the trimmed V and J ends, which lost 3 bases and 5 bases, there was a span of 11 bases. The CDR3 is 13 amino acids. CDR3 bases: TGTGCCAGCAGCTCCGCGGACTGTTATGGCTACACCTTC. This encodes CASSSADCYGYTF.

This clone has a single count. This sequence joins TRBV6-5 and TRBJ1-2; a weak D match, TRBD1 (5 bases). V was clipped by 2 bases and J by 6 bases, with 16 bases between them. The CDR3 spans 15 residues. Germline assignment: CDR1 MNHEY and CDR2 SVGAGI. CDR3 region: CASSYHTGDLDGYTF. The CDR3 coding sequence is TGTGCCAGCAGTTACCACACAGGAGACCTAGATGGCTACACCTTC.

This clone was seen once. The CDR3 sequence is CAIRRDRGETQYF. CDR3 coding DNA: TGTGCCATCAGGCGGGACAGGGGGGAGACCCAGTACTTC. V usage is TRBV10-3 and J usage is TRBJ2-5; 11 bases map to TRBD1. Germline CDR1 reads ENHRY; CDR2 reads SYGVKD. V was clipped by 6 bases and J by 5 bases; unmatched bases: 2. This CDR3 is built from 13 residues.

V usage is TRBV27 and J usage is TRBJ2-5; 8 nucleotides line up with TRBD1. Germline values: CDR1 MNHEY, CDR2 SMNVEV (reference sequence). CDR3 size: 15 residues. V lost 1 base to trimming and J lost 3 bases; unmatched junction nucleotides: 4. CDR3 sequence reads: CASSLYGQGEETQYF. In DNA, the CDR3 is TGTGCCAGCAGTTTATACGGACAGGGAGAAGAGACCCAGTACTTC.

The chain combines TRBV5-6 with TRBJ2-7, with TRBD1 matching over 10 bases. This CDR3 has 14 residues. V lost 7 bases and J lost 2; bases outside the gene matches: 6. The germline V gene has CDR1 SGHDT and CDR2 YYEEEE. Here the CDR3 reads CASGPGTGAYEQYF. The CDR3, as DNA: TGTGCCAGCGGTCCAGGGACAGGGGCCTACGAGCAGTACTTC. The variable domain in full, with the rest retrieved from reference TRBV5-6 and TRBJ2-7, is DAGVTQSPTHLIKTRGQQVTLRCSPKSGHDTVSWYQQALGQGPQFIFQYYEEEERQRGNFPDRFSGHQFPNYSSELNVNALLLGDSALYLCASGPGTGAYEQYFGPGTRLTVT.

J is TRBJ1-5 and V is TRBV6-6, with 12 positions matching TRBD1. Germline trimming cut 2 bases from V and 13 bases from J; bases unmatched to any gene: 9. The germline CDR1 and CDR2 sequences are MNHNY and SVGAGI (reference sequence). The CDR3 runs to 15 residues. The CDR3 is CASSYPGTGGRSQHF. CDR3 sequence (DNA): TGTGCCAGCAGTTACCCCGGGACAGGGGGCAGGTCTCAGCATTTT.

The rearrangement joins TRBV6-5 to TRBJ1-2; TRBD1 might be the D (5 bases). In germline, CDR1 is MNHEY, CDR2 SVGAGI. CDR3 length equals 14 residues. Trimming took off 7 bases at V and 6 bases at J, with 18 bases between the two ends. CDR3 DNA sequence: TGTGCCAGCAAAATTGACGACAGCTTTAATGGCTACACCTTC. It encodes CASKIDDSFNGYTF.

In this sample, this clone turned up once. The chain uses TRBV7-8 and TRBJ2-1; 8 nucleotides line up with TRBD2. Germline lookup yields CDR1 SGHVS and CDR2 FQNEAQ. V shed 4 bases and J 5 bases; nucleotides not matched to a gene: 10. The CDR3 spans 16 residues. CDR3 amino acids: CASSYSPGGPDNEQFF. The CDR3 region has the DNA TGTGCCAGCAGCTACTCCCCGGGGGGGCCGGACAATGAGCAGTTCTTC. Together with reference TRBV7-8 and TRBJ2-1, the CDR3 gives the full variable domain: GAGVSQSPRYKVAKRGQDVALRCDPISGHVSLFWYQQALGQGPEFLTYFQNEAQLDKSGLPSDRFFAERPEGSVSTLKIQRTQQEDSAVYLCASSYSPGGPDNEQFFGPGTRLTVL.

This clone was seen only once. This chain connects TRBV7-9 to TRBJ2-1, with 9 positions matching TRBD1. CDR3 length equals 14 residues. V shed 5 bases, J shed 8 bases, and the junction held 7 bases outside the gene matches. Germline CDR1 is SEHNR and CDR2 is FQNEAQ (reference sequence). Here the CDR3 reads CASSDRTGADEQFF. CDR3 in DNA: TGTGCCAGCAGCGACCGGACAGGGGCGGATGAGCAGTTCTTC.

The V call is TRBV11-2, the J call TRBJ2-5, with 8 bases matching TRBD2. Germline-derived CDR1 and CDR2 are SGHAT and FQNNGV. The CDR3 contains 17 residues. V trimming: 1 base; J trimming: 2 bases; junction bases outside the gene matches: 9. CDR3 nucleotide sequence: TGTGCCAGCAGCTTAGTTAGAGCGGGAGCTTTTCAAGAGACCCAGTACTTC. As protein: CASSLVRAGAFQETQYF.

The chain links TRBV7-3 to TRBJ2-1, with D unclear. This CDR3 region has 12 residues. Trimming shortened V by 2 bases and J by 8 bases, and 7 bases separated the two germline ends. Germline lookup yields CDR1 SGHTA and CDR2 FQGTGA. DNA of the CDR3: TGTGCCAGCAGCTTAGATGGGCATGAGCAGTTCTTC. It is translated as CASSLDGHEQFF.